Detailed here is one T cell receptor beta chain. Trimming took 3 bases from V and 0 from J; bases not matched to a gene: 10. Germline CDR1 and CDR2: MNHNS and SASEGT. The CDR3 is made up of 18 amino acids. The data derive from a study of shared T cell receptors in the human thymus. Clones were sequenced by immunoSEQ multiplex PCR, and TCRdb holds only the in-frame ones, with some missing. Of about 660,000 clones listed, 70% to 90% are singletons. These data were also reused for a study on human thymus T cells. That investigation notes: Corrective heart surgery yielded the resections from which the thymus tissue came. Overlap was high between thymic repertoires from unrelated individuals, as reported in related research.

The chain links TRBV6-1 to TRBJ2-1; TRBD2 agrees at 8 bases. The sequencing input was thymocytes. This receptor was obtained from a boy in the first two years of life with a congenital heart defect. For the CDR3, the DNA is TGTGCCAGCAGTGACCGCCAACCCCGGGGGGGCTCCTACAATGAGCAGTTCTTC. It specifies CASSDRQPRGGSYNEQFF.